The present TCR beta chain was sequenced within a study of OX40 agonist ivuxolimab in advanced cancers. Looking at the study overall: Ivuxolimab, which targeted the costimulatory receptor OX40 (CD134), was an agonistic, fully human IgG2 monoclonal antibody. Intravenous ivuxolimab was administered to patients every 2 weeks at six dose levels: 0.01, 0.1, 0.3, 1.5, 3 and 10 mg/kg. Among the roughly 54 dose-escalation patients, some 19 had hepatocellular carcinoma, approximately 15 melanoma, 9 renal cell carcinoma and 9 head and neck cancer. The dose-escalation cohort was about 86% male with a mean age of roughly 60 years, ranging from roughly 23 to 80. Patients were allowed to have had prior anti-PD-1, anti-PD-L1 or anti-CTLA-4 therapy, and approximately 40% of the dose-escalation patients had previously received checkpoint inhibitors. Partial responses occurred in three dose-escalation patients: two with cutaneous melanoma and one with hepatocellular carcinoma. Peripheral TCRbeta sequencing was intended to test whether TCR sequence diversity was altered and clonal T-cell expansion was caused by ivuxolimab. The paper covers the monotherapy dose-escalation part of the phase I ivuxolimab trial, which included N ≈ 52 patients. Results the study describes overall, beyond this receptor: In the 0.1-3.0 mg/kg groups, partial responders had among the lowest normalized peripheral clonal expansion, particularly in CD8+ T cells. At doses of 0.1 to 3.0 mg/kg, clonal expansion of both CD4+ and CD8+ T cells in blood was seen between baseline and week 6. Low levels of normalized T-cell clonal expansion were also seen in some nonresponding patients. Which antigens the clonally expanded peripheral T cells were specific for was not determined. After ivuxolimab, CD8+ T cells had more expanded clones than CD4+ T cells on average.

Genomic DNA was isolated from the sorted cells so that the TCRbeta CDR3 region could be sequenced. The immunoSEQ Assay was used to sequence the TCRbeta CDR3 regions. Here the immuneACCESS table is served through TCRdb, limited to in-frame sequences with V and J called. Missing clones are a known gap in these copies; in checked studies unresolved V genes cover under half, and the rest lacks a known reason. The sample table records 37,000 or so clones; around 83% of these occur just once. The top ten hold roughly a sixth of the sample. Patients with a history of autoimmune disease or receiving systemic immunosuppression were excluded from the trial. In every dose cohort, peripheral blood was drawn for TCR sequencing at baseline, cycle 4 day 1, and cycle 7 day 1. Samples came from an open-label, multicenter, first-in-human phase I dose-escalation trial of ivuxolimab. Adults with locally advanced or metastatic melanoma, renal cell, hepatocellular, or head and neck squamous cell carcinoma were enrolled in the trial. CD4+ and CD8+ T cells were sorted separately from peripheral blood before TCR sequencing.

As concerns this clone: Its antigen is unknown. One base away there is no much larger clone; base qualities are not given.

The material was CD4+ or CD8+ T cells sorted from blood, obtained in a trial of the OX40 agonist ivuxolimab. The clonotype originates from an adult with an advanced solid tumor such as melanoma, head and neck, liver or kidney cancer.

CDR3 protein: CASSPHERGTEAFF. The nucleotide sequence reads as follows: TGTGCCAGCAGCCCCCATGAGAGGGGCACTGAAGCTTTCTTT. This chain joins TRBV9 to TRBJ1-1, and possibly TRBD1, on 5 matching bases. Measured from the cysteine to the phenylalanine, the CDR3 is 14 residues long. Only the CDR3 DNA is retained, 42 bases long and in frame from the first base. Sequences SGDLS (CDR1) and YYNGEE (CDR2) are obtained from the germline V gene. V is shortened by 4 bases, J by 4 bases, and the region joining them spans 14 bases.